The 24 T cell receptor beta chains below all came from one sample that was sequenced in a study of blood T cell repertoires in COVID-19. The method was immunoSEQ multiplex PCR; TCRdb's version includes in-frame clones alone and lacks a portion of them. The profile shows 200,000 to 300,000 clones, roughly 91% of them singletons. Specimen: PBMCs or T cells enriched from blood (not recorded which). The receptors shown here come from a man between 40 and 49 years old who had recovered from COVID-19.

This chain's CDR3 is CASSPSQGRNSPLHF. The DNA of the CDR3 is TGTGCCAGCAGCCCCTCACAGGGGCGCAATTCACCCCTCCACTTT. This chain connects TRBV6-4 to TRBJ1-6; 7 nucleotides align to TRBD1. The J segment lost 7 bases and the V segment lost 6 bases, leaving 9 bases of the junction unmatched. Germline V gene data show CDR1 as MRHNA and CDR2 as SNTAGT. This CDR3 comprises 15 residues.

This clone has just a few counts. The V call is TRBV7-2, the J call TRBJ1-2; D perhaps matches TRBD1 (6 bases). V lost 5 bases to trimming and J lost 5 bases, with 21 bases between them. The CDR3 length is 16 residues. Per the germline V gene, CDR1 is SGHTA and CDR2 is FQGNSA. This chain's CDR3 is CASSPGIGGAIYGYTF. CDR3 nucleotides: TGTGCCAGCAGCCCCGGGATTGGGGGGGCAATATATGGCTACACCTTC.

V usage is TRBV5-1 and J usage is TRBJ1-2; TRBD1 agrees at 7 bases. The CDR3 sequence is 16 residues long. Germline trimming cut 4 bases from V and 2 bases from J; bases unmatched to any gene: 11. Germline V gene data show CDR1 as SGHRS and CDR2 as YFSETQ. For the CDR3, the DNA is TGCGCCAGCAGCATTTCTCGACAGGGTAGGAACTATGGCTACACCTTC. It is translated as CASSISRQGRNYGYTF.

This clone was detected a few times. The chain employs TRBV4-1 and TRBJ1-2; no definite D call. This CDR3 contains 14 residues. Germline CDR1 and CDR2: MGHRA and YSYEKL. Trimming cost V 1 base and J 0 bases, with 6 bases left between them. The CDR3 sequence: CASSQVNSNYGYTF. CDR3 coding DNA: TGCGCCAGCAGCCAAGTCAACTCTAACTATGGCTACACCTTC.

This clone has a single count. The genes are TRBV11-3 and TRBJ2-1, with 9 positions matching TRBD2. The germline gives CDR1 SGHNT, CDR2 YENEEA. Trimming cost V 0 bases and J 8 bases; bases outside gene matches: 11. There are 17 residues in the CDR3. The CDR3 bases are TGTGCCAGCAGCTTAGAAGGCTCGTGGCGGGAGGGTTATGAGCAGTTCTTC. It codes for CASSLEGSWREGYEQFF.

The rearrangement uses TRBV19 and TRBJ1-3; D is unresolved. This CDR3 contains 12 residues. The V end was cut by 7 bases, the J end by 0 bases, with 4 bases between. CDR1 and CDR2 from the germline V gene are LNHDA and SQIVND (reference sequence). CDR3 amino acids: CASTSSGNTIYF. Written as DNA, the CDR3 is TGTGCCAGTACGAGCTCTGGAAACACCATATATTTT. The whole variable domain, filled in from reference TRBV19 and TRBJ1-3, reads DGGITQSPKYLFRKEGQNVTLSCEQNLNHDAMYWYRQDPGQGLRLIYYSQIVNDFQKGDIAEGYSVSREKKESFPLTVTSAQKNPTAFYLCASTSSGNTIYFGEGSWLTVV.

V usage is TRBV28 and J usage is TRBJ2-2, with a possible D match to TRBD1 (6 bases). The CDR3 is 16 amino acids. Trimming took 0 bases from V and 1 from J, leaving 9 bases between them. Germline CDR1 MDHEN, CDR2 SYDVKM. CDR3 amino acids: CASSLWARGNTGELFF. The CDR3 DNA sequence: TGTGCCAGCAGTTTATGGGCCAGGGGGAACACCGGGGAGCTGTTTTTT.

This chain connects TRBV11-3 to TRBJ1-1, with D possibly TRBD1 on 6 matching bases. Germline V gene lookup returns CDR1 SGHNT and CDR2 YENEEA. The CDR3 totals 14 residues. V lost 5 bases to trimming and J lost 2 bases, with 12 bases between them. CDR3 nucleotide sequence: TGTGCCAGCAGCCCTCCGGGACAAAACACTGAAGCTTTCTTT. It translates to CASSPPGQNTEAFF.

The chain has TRBV5-4 and TRBJ2-1; a possible D gene is TRBD2 (6 bases). The V end lost 4 bases, the J end lost 0 bases, and 17 bases lay between the germline ends. This CDR3 region has 17 residues. The germline CDR1 and CDR2 sequences are SGHNT and YYREEE (reference sequence). CDR3 nucleotide sequence: TGTGCCAGCAGCCCCCGCGAGCGGGCCACCTCCTACAATGAGCAGTTCTTC. Translating gives CASSPRERATSYNEQFF.

This chain uses TRBV24-1 with TRBJ2-2; 9 bases are a match to TRBD1. The CDR3 length is 15 residues. CDR1 KGHDR and CDR2 SFDVKD come from the germline V gene. V lost 9 bases, J lost 7 bases, and 11 bases stayed unmatched. CDR3 in amino acids: CATGLGTGRVGELFF. As DNA, the CDR3 is TGTGCCACCGGGTTGGGGACAGGGAGGGTCGGGGAGCTGTTTTTT.

The V gene is TRBV6-5, the J gene TRBJ1-1; D call uncertain. CDR3 length equals 12 residues. Trimming cost V 5 bases and J 5 bases, with 9 bases left between them. CDR1 and CDR2 (germline): MNHEY, SVGAGI. The CDR3 nucleotides are TGTGCCAGCAGTACTGTGAGGACTGAAGCTTTCTTT. It specifies CASSTVRTEAFF.

In its sample, this clone was seen once. The CDR3 spells CASSMDRAGELFF. In nucleotides, the CDR3 is TGTGCCAGTAGTATGGACAGGGCCGGGGAGCTGTTTTTT. The chain has TRBV19 and TRBJ2-2; 8 bases are a match to TRBD1. This CDR3 spans 13 amino acids. Germline assignment: CDR1 LNHDA and CDR2 SQIVND (reference sequence). The ends lost 3 bases at V and 6 bases at J; junction bases unmatched: 0.

A single count supports this clone. The rearrangement joins TRBV7-8 to TRBJ2-2; weak D call: TRBD2 (6 bases). Germline CDR1 reads SGHVS; CDR2 reads FQNEAQ. Trimming shortened V by 0 bases and J by 0 bases, and 11 bases separated the two germline ends. This CDR3 is 17 amino acids long. CDR3 residues: CASSLAPGLTNTGELFF. CDR3 coding DNA: TGTGCCAGCAGCTTAGCACCGGGACTGACGAACACCGGGGAGCTGTTTTTT.

The chain couples TRBV28 to TRBJ1-2, with D possibly TRBD1 on 5 matching bases. CDR1 and CDR2 from the germline V gene are MDHEN and SYDVKM. V lost 6 bases and J 3 bases, leaving 11 bases between the germline ends. The CDR3 length is 13 residues. This CDR3 reads CASRKTGDYGYTF. Written as DNA, the CDR3 is TGTGCCAGCAGAAAGACGGGGGACTATGGCTACACCTTC.

V is TRBV9 and J is TRBJ2-3, with 8 positions matching TRBD1. Germline V gives CDR1 SGDLS, CDR2 YYNGEE. The CDR3 length is 15 residues. The ends lost 0 bases at V and 7 bases at J; junction bases unmatched: 7. The CDR3 DNA sequence: TGTGCCAGCAGCGTAGCGCCGGGACAGGACCATACGCAGTATTTT. It specifies CASSVAPGQDHTQYF. The whole variable domain, remainder taken from reference TRBV9 and TRBJ2-3, is DSGVTQTPKHLITATGQRVTLRCSPRSGDLSVYWYQQSLDQGLQFLIQYYNGEERAKGNILERFSAQQFPDLHSELNLSSLELGDSALYFCASSVAPGQDHTQYFGPGTRLTVL.

This chain joins TRBV7-9 and TRBJ2-7, with 8 bases lining up with TRBD1. V shed 5 bases, J shed 2 bases, and the junction held 11 bases outside the gene matches. Germline CDR1 SEHNR, CDR2 FQNEAQ (reference sequence). This CDR3 region has 16 residues. The CDR3, as DNA: TGTGCCAGCAGCCCCGGACAGGGATACCAGGCCTACGAGCAGTACTTC. It codes for CASSPGQGYQAYEQYF.

In this sample, this clone turned up a few times. The rearrangement uses TRBV28 and TRBJ1-2; the D gene is possibly TRBD1 (6 bases). Germline CDR1 reads MDHEN; CDR2 reads SYDVKM. The V end lost 7 bases, the J end lost 4 bases, and 22 bases lay between the germline ends. The CDR3 is 16 residues long. The CDR3 sequence: CASTPWRGLTGYGYTF. The CDR3 bases are TGTGCCAGCACCCCTTGGCGGGGGCTCACAGGCTATGGCTACACCTTC.

The chain employs TRBV3-1 (or the pseudogene TRBV3-2) and TRBJ1-4, with D unclear. Between the trimmed V and J ends, which lost 1 base and 0 bases, there was a span of 6 bases. Looked up from germline, CDR1 is LGHDT and CDR2 is YNNKEL (reference sequence). The CDR3 has 15 residues. The CDR3: CASSQAGSTNEKLFF. The CDR3 region has the DNA TGTGCCAGCAGCCAAGCGGGATCAACTAATGAAAAACTGTTTTTT.

The rearrangement joins TRBV28 to TRBJ1-6; D not certain. The CDR3 spans 19 residues. Trimming shortened V by 5 bases and J by 0 bases, and 20 bases separated the two germline ends. Germline-derived CDR1 and CDR2 are MDHEN and SYDVKM. CDR3: CASSRYFVPGSSYNSPLHF. In nucleotides, the CDR3 is TGTGCCAGCAGTCGCTATTTTGTTCCGGGAAGCTCCTATAATTCACCCCTCCACTTT.

The CDR3, as DNA: TGTGCCACCAGCAACCCGTGGACAGTTACTAGCACAGATACGCAGTATTTT. Translation: CATSNPWTVTSTDTQYF. This rearrangement joins TRBV15 to TRBJ2-3; weak D call: TRBD1 (6 bases). In germline, CDR1 is LNHNV, CDR2 YYDKDF (reference sequence). Trimming cost V 4 bases and J 0 bases, with 17 bases left between them. The CDR3 totals 17 residues.

The V call is TRBV5-1, the J call TRBJ1-4; D remains unclear. CDR3 length equals 14 residues. Germline CDR1 SGHRS, CDR2 YFSETQ. Trimming shortened V by 4 bases and J by 0 bases, and 7 bases separated the two germline ends. The CDR3, as DNA: TGCGCCAGCAGCCCGGGTCCAACTAATGAAAAACTGTTTTTT. Its translation: CASSPGPTNEKLFF. Based on the CDR3 plus reference TRBV5-1 and TRBJ1-4, the full variable domain is KAGVTQTPRYLIKTRGQQVTLSCSPISGHRSVSWYQQTPGQGLQFLFEYFSETQRNKGNFPGRFSGRQFSNSRSEMNVSTLELGDSALYLCASSPGPTNEKLFFGSGTQLSVL.

A few counts support this clone. The chain has TRBV27 and TRBJ2-3, with TRBD2 matching 13 bases. Unmatched junction bases numbered 5, after V lost 6 bases and J lost 2 bases. Germline V lookup: CDR1 MNHEY, CDR2 SMNVEV (reference sequence). The CDR3 extends over 16 amino acids. As DNA, the CDR3 is TGTGCCAGCAGATGGGGACTAGCGGGGTCCACAGATACGCAGTATTTT. It codes for CASRWGLAGSTDTQYF.

The chain couples TRBV7-3 to TRBJ2-7; 12 nucleotides align to TRBD2. The V gene's germline CDR1 is SGHTA and CDR2 FQGTGA. The CDR3 has 15 amino acids. V shed 5 bases, J shed 6 bases, and the junction held 8 bases outside the gene matches. CDR3 region: CASSPRLAGASEQYF. CDR3 in DNA: TGTGCCAGCAGCCCACGACTAGCGGGAGCATCCGAGCAGTACTTC.

This clone was seen a few times. This rearrangement joins TRBV7-9 to TRBJ2-5, with 13 bases aligning to TRBD2. The CDR3 extends over 17 amino acids. Germline trimming cut 6 bases from V and 0 bases from J; bases unmatched to any gene: 7. Germline loops: CDR1 SEHNR, CDR2 FQNEAQ (reference sequence). DNA for the CDR3: TGTGCCAGCAGGGGGTGGGGACTAGCGGGAAACCAAGAGACCCAGTACTTC. This encodes CASRGWGLAGNQETQYF.